This TCR beta chain was recorded in a study of blood T cell repertoires in COVID-19. The wider study: Material from acute and convalescent COVID-19 was sourced from the United States, Italy and Spain. PBMCs, B-cell-depleted T cells, or T cells were the source of the cDNA or gDNA that made up the material.

In the study's own analysis: Reference gene primer amplification gave estimated nucleated cell counts. Repertoires were generated with immunoSEQ multiplex PCR, while TCRdb's copy carries only in-frame clones and drops some. For V, J and clone size, that table is used; D and trimming come from the DNA. The sample yields more than 200,000 clones, around 81% seen once. Germline values: CDR1 SGHNT, CDR2 YYREEE (reference sequence). The ends lost 0 bases at V and 2 bases at J; junction bases unmatched: 3. The CDR3 runs 15 residues. The clonotype comes from a man aged 45-60 years with active or convalescent COVID-19. This sequence joins TRBV5-4 and TRBJ1-1; TRBD1 matches at 8 bases. The sample consisted of peripheral blood. The CDR3 nucleotides read TGTGCCAGCAGCTTGGAACAGGGGGGAAACACTGAAGCTTTCTTT. Protein sequence: CASSLEQGGNTEAFF.